Listed below are T cell receptor beta chains from one sample, sequenced in a study of CD8+CD57+ T cells in acquired aplastic anemia. TCRdb processed the reads anew with MiXCR; each CDR3 protein has one entry. The table has hundreds of thousands of distinct CDR3 sequences, almost 50% seen once. Sequencing was done on a sample of sorted CD4+, CD8+, or CD8+CD57+ T cells (not recorded which) from PBMCs. These receptors were taken from a human donor with aplastic anemia. The CDR3 runs from the conserved cysteine through the conserved F or W. A D gene is named only where the DNA matches it firmly. Clone size is not always given. Where it is, it says once, few, many or a class for expanded clones.

V gene	CDR3 length	J gene	clone size	D gene	CDR3 DNA	CDR3 protein
TRBV10-1	14	TRBJ2-7	NA	TRBD1	TGCGCCAGCAGGCCGACAGGGCGCTCCTACGAGCAGTACTTC	CASRPTGRSYEQYF
TRBV18	13	TRBJ1-1	many	NA	TGTGCCAGCTCACCGGGGACTAACACTGAAGCTTTCTTT	CASSPGTNTEAFF
TRBV20-1	17	TRBJ2-1	NA	TRBD2	TGCAGTGCTACCGCTAGCGGGGGATCTCGTTCCTACAATGAGCAGTTCTTC	CSATASGGSRSYNEQFF
TRBV7-9	14	TRBJ2-7	NA	NA	TGTGCCAGCAGCTTGCCTCCCAGACACTACGAGCAGTACTTC	CASSLPPRHYEQYF
TRBV6-2/TRBV6-3	15	TRBJ2-7	NA	NA	TGTGCCAGCAGTTCCTGGAAATCCCGCAGATACGAGCAGTACTTC	CASSSWKSRRYEQYF
TRBV7-9	16	TRBJ2-3	NA	TRBD1	TGTGCCGGCAGTTTAGGCGGGACAGGGGACACAGATACGCAGTATTTT	CAGSLGGTGDTDTQYF
TRBV2	15	TRBJ2-1	NA	TRBD2	TGTGCCAGCAGTGACCGACTAGCGCCTGTTGATGAGCAGTTCTTC	CASSDRLAPVDEQFF
TRBV29-1	12	TRBJ1-2	many	TRBD1	TGCAGCGTGGGACAGGGGATGGGTGGCTACACCTTC	CSVGQGMGGYTF
TRBV7-8	19	TRBJ2-6	many	NA	TGTGCCAGCAGCCCCCAGACAGGAGGGGGAGGGGGTGGGGCCAACGTCCTGACTTTC	CASSPQTGGGGGGANVLTF
TRBV11-2	13	TRBJ2-1	NA	NA	TGTGCCAGCAGCTTAGGTCGTAGCAATGAGCAGTTCTTC	CASSLGRSNEQFF
TRBV15	16	TRBJ2-1	NA	TRBD2	TGTGCCACCAGCAGAGAGAGCGGGGGGGTCTACAATGAGCAGTTCTTC	CATSRESGGVYNEQFF
TRBV3-1	13	TRBJ2-3	NA	NA	TGTGCCAGCAGCCAAGATAAAGGCAGAACGCAGTATTTT	CASSQDKGRTQYF
TRBV20-1	15	TRBJ2-7	NA	NA	TGCAGTGCTAGACCTCCTCCGGGTAGCTCCTACGAGCAGTACTTC	CSARPPPGSSYEQYF
TRBV6-5	14	TRBJ2-5	many	NA	TGTGCCAGCAGTTACCGCCTAAGGGGAGAGACCCAGTACTTC	CASSYRLRGETQYF
TRBV5-6	17	TRBJ2-3	NA	NA	TGTGCCAGCAGCTTGAGGAGGGGCGCTCATAGCACAGATACGCAGTATTTT	CASSLRRGAHSTDTQYF
TRBV6-9	14	TRBJ2-5	NA	TRBD1	TGTGCCAGCAGTGAAGGACAGGGTAGTGGAACCCAGTACTTC	CASSEGQGSGTQYF
TRBV5-1	15	TRBJ2-3	NA	NA	TGCGCCAGCAGCCAGGCCCCCGGGTTCACAGATACGCAGTATTTT	CASSQAPGFTDTQYF
TRBV5-1	13	TRBJ2-5	many	NA	TGCGCCAGCAGCTGGAACGGCCAAGAGACCCAGTACTTC	CASSWNGQETQYF
TRBV20-1	12	TRBJ2-5	NA	NA	TGCAGTGCTAGAAGAACTCGAGAGACCCAGTACTTC	CSARRTRETQYF
TRBV20-1	15	TRBJ2-1	NA	NA	TGCAGTGCTAGAAACCCGGGGCAGGGGGGGGAAGAGCAGTTCTTC	CSARNPGQGGEEQFF
TRBV14	12	TRBJ2-1	few	TRBD2	TGTGCCAGCAGCCAAGAAAGCGGGGGCCCATTCTTC	CASSQESGGPFF
TRBV29-1	10	TRBJ1-1	NA	TRBD1	TGCAGCGGGGGGACAGGTGAAGCTTTCTTT	CSGGTGEAFF
TRBV20-1	14	TRBJ2-3	NA	NA	TGCAGTGCTAGGGGAGGGGGGAGGACAGATACACGGTATTTT	CSARGGGRTDTRYF
TRBV19	15	TRBJ1-5	few	NA	TGTGCCAGTAGTAGGGGTTTCCTGGGCAATCAGCCCCAGCATTTT	CASSRGFLGNQPQHF